Each of the 8 T cell receptor beta chains below was sequenced from the same sample in a study of blood T cell repertoires in COVID-19. Sequencing used immunoSEQ multiplex PCR; TCRdb keeps in-frame clones, though not all of them. The table lists around 170,000 clones, roughly four fifths of them singletons. The specimen sequenced was peripheral blood. These receptors all stem from a human donor in a cohort sampled during active COVID-19.

The chain recombines TRBV4-1 with TRBJ2-5, with D tentatively TRBD2 (5 bases). Germline V CDR1 and CDR2: MGHRA, YSYEKL. The V end lost 5 bases, the J end lost 5 bases, and 12 bases lay between the germline ends. The length of the CDR3 is 13 residues. The CDR3 sequence: CASSGGPGETQYF. CDR3 in DNA: TGCGCCAGCAGCGGAGGCCCCGGGGAGACCCAGTACTTC.

The genes are TRBV19 and TRBJ2-1; 11 nucleotides match TRBD2. J lost 2 bases, V lost 6 bases, and 6 bases had no gene match. Germline V lookup: CDR1 LNHDA, CDR2 SQIVND (reference sequence). This CDR3 is built from 16 residues. The CDR3 DNA reads TGTGCCAGTAGCCTCACTAGCGGGGGAACCTACAATGAGCAGTTCTTC. Its translation is CASSLTSGGTYNEQFF.

This clone was counted between two and nine times. This chain links TRBV15 with TRBJ1-1, with D possibly TRBD1 on 5 matching bases. The CDR3 is made up of 14 amino acids. The V gene's germline CDR1 is LNHNV and CDR2 YYDKDF (reference sequence). V lost 0 bases and J lost 5, with 10 bases in between. CDR3 bases: TGTGCCACCAGCAGAGAGCGGCGGGGGACTGAAGCTTTCTTT. Protein product: CATSRERRGTEAFF.

This chain links TRBV24-1 with TRBJ1-1; D is ambiguous. V lost 7 bases to trimming and J lost 1 base, with 15 bases between them. Germline V gene lookup returns CDR1 KGHDR and CDR2 SFDVKD. The CDR3 is 15 residues long. The CDR3, as DNA: TGTGCCACCAGCTTGGGAGGTTTGGAGAACACTGAAGCTTTCTTT. Protein: CATSLGGLENTEAFF.

The chain joins TRBV5-6 to TRBJ1-5, with D possibly matching TRBD1 (5 bases). Looked up from germline, CDR1 is SGHDT and CDR2 is YYEEEE. This CDR3 is built from 17 residues. Trimming stripped 4 bases from V and 0 bases from J, with 17 bases between. The CDR3 reads CASSLRETEYSNQPQHF. The CDR3 region has the DNA TGTGCCAGCAGCCTACGAGAGACAGAATATAGCAATCAGCCCCAGCATTTT.

This sequence joins TRBV23-1 and TRBJ2-2, with TRBD2 matching 7 bases. TRBV23-1 is identified as an open reading frame with a role that is uncertain. The CDR3 runs 16 residues. V lost 3 bases and J lost 1; bases outside the gene matches: 5. The CDR3 DNA is TGCGCCAGCAGTCATTGCTTAGCGGGGAACACCGGGGAGCTGTTTTTT. Translating gives CASSHCLAGNTGELFF.

The genes are TRBV23-1 and TRBJ2-3; D gene uncertain. TRBV23-1 is an open reading frame, and its role is uncertain. CDR3 length: 11 residues. Trimming took off 3 bases at V and 6 bases at J, with 4 bases between the two ends. The CDR3 spells CASSHRDTQYF. Here the CDR3 DNA reads TGCGCCAGCAGTCATCGGGATACGCAGTATTTT.

This clone appeared a few times. The genes are TRBV2 and TRBJ1-1; TRBD1 matches at 7 bases. CDR1 and CDR2 from the germline V gene are SNHLY and FYNNEI. The V and J ends lost 8 bases and 2 bases, in that order; junction bases with no gene match: 5. The CDR3 spans 13 residues. CDR3 sequence: CASSDRINTEAFF. As DNA, the CDR3 is TGTGCCAGCTCGGACAGGATTAACACTGAAGCTTTCTTT.